These 21 T cell receptor beta chains originate from one sample sequenced in a study of CD8+ T cells in alopecia areata. Treatment: oral pan-JAK inhibitor, 5-10 mg twice daily. Extracted RNA was reverse transcribed into cDNA, the sequencing template. Clones were sequenced by immunoSEQ multiplex PCR, and TCRdb holds only the in-frame ones, with some missing. There are around 200,000 clones in the sample; 58% occur only once, and 10% to 15% lies in the top ten. This specimen was CD8+ T cells sorted from blood, taken at week 24, from a patient treated with tofacitinib. These receptors all come from a human donor with alopecia areata.

The chain uses TRBV7-9 and TRBJ1-1; D unclear. V shed 6 bases and J shed 1 base, with 6 bases lying between them. This CDR3 is built from 12 residues. Germline CDR1 SEHNR, CDR2 FQNEAQ (reference sequence). The DNA of the CDR3 is TGTGCCAGCAGAAACGGGAACACTGAAGCTTTCTTT. It translates to CASRNGNTEAFF.

The chain links TRBV7-6 to TRBJ2-7; possible D gene TRBD2, 6 bases. The V gene's germline CDR1 is SGHVS and CDR2 FNYEAQ. Trimming took off 4 bases at V and 6 bases at J, with 16 bases between the two ends. This CDR3 is 14 amino acids long. This CDR3 is CASSSPGAGREQYF. DNA for the CDR3: TGTGCCAGCAGCTCCCCTGGGGCGGGGCGCGAGCAGTACTTC.

The V call is TRBV15, the J call TRBJ2-3, with a weak D call TRBD2 (5 bases). V dropped 4 bases and J dropped 5 bases, with 22 bases sitting between them. Germline assignment: CDR1 LNHNV and CDR2 YYDKDF (reference sequence). The CDR3 is 17 residues long. The CDR3 loop is CATSKEVHRFGKDTQYF. The CDR3 region has the DNA TGTGCCACCAGCAAAGAAGTCCATCGTTTCGGGAAAGATACGCAGTATTTT.

Only a few counts were recorded for this clone. The V gene is TRBV2, the J gene TRBJ2-5, with a tentative D call TRBD2 (5 bases). CDR1 is SNHLY, CDR2 FYNNEI, per germline. Trimming removed 7 bases at V and 5 bases at J, with 8 bases between. The CDR3 spans 11 residues. CDR3 DNA: TGTGCCAGCAACGAGCGGGAGACCCAGTACTTC. Amino acids: CASNERETQYF.

Concerning this clone: One end of the junction varies from germline; a read error may be responsible. The chain joins TRBV5-1 to TRBJ1-2; maybe TRBD1 (6 bases). This CDR3 region has 14 residues. From germline, CDR1 is SGHRS and CDR2 YFSETQ. The CDR3, as DNA: TGCGCCAGCAGCTTGGTCAGGCGGTTCTGGGGGCCCACGTTC. Translating it yields CASSLVRRFWGPTF.

The table lists this clone with a few counts. The chain has TRBV9 and TRBJ2-2, with D perhaps matching TRBD2 (6 bases). V gave up 0 bases and J gave up 0 bases, with 18 bases separating them. Germline V gives CDR1 SGDLS, CDR2 YYNGEE. The CDR3 sequence is 19 residues long. CDR3 DNA: TGTGCCAGCAGCGTAGACGGCGGGGCAGGATTATCGAACACCGGGGAGCTGTTTTTT. It specifies CASSVDGGAGLSNTGELFF. Supplemented by reference TRBV9 and TRBJ2-2, the full variable domain reads DSGVTQTPKHLITATGQRVTLRCSPRSGDLSVYWYQQSLDQGLQFLIQYYNGEERAKGNILERFSAQQFPDLHSELNLSSLELGDSALYFCASSVDGGAGLSNTGELFFGEGSRLTVL.

This clone was seen ten or more times. This chain links TRBV9 with TRBJ2-3; D is undetermined. Germline values: CDR1 SGDLS, CDR2 YYNGEE. The CDR3 runs 16 residues. The V gene lost 4 bases and the J gene lost 6 bases, with 21 bases spanning the gap. The CDR3 loop is CASSLGLMPVADTQYF. The CDR3 DNA sequence: TGTGCCAGCAGCTTAGGCCTAATGCCGGTCGCGGATACGCAGTATTTT.

The chain uses TRBV6-1 and TRBJ2-7; possibly TRBD1 for D (6 bases). Trimming left V 11 bases short and J 3 bases short, with 11 bases between. Germline CDR1 is MNHNS and CDR2 is SASEGT. The length of the CDR3 is 11 residues. The DNA of the CDR3 is TGTGCCGGAAAACAGGGCTACGAGCAGTACTTC. This sequence encodes CAGKQGYEQYF.

The rearrangement joins TRBV28 to TRBJ2-5; D is uncertain. This CDR3 is built from 11 residues. The germline gives CDR1 MDHEN, CDR2 SYDVKM. V was trimmed by 8 bases and J by 4 bases, leaving 8 bases between them. CDR3 DNA sequence: TGTGCCAGCCTTAGTGTAGAGACCCAGTACTTC. Translated, it gives CASLSVETQYF.

The V and J genes are TRBV5-6 and TRBJ2-1; 10 bases fit TRBD1. V was clipped by 7 bases and J by 9 bases; unmatched bases: 10. This CDR3 contains 14 residues. Germline V gives CDR1 SGHDT, CDR2 YYEEEE. The CDR3 spells CASGDRGRNVEQFF. The CDR3 region has the DNA TGTGCCAGCGGAGACAGGGGGCGGAACGTTGAGCAGTTCTTC.

In its sample, this clone was seen a few times. The CDR3 DNA reads as TGTGCCAGCAGCTACGCTAGCGGACCACGGGATACGCAGTATTTT. It codes for CASSYASGPRDTQYF. The rearrangement joins TRBV7-9 to TRBJ2-3; TRBD2 matches 7 bases. This CDR3 comprises 15 residues. The V gene's germline CDR1 is SEHNR and CDR2 FQNEAQ (reference sequence). V lost 4 bases to trimming and J lost 6 bases; unmatched junction nucleotides: 10.

The chain employs TRBV15 and TRBJ1-4; TRBD1 agrees at 9 bases. The CDR3 totals 18 residues. In germline, CDR1 is LNHNV, CDR2 YYDKDF (reference sequence). V gave up 4 bases and J gave up 4 bases; unmatched junction bases: 13. The CDR3 nucleotides are TGTGCCACCAGCACCCGGGACAGGGAACGAGTTGTTAATGAAAAACTGTTTTTT. Translated, it gives CATSTRDRERVVNEKLFF.

V usage is TRBV7-9 and J usage is TRBJ1-2; no definite D call. The germline V and J ends were trimmed by 4 bases and 6 bases, with 15 bases remaining between them. Germline CDR1 is SEHNR and CDR2 is FQNEAQ (reference sequence). The CDR3 spans 14 residues. Here the CDR3 DNA reads TGTGCCAGCAGCTCGGAAGGATGGCGGCATGGCTACACCTTC. Protein: CASSSEGWRHGYTF.

This clone has a single count. The chain uses TRBV29-1 and TRBJ1-2; D is unclear. Per the germline V gene, CDR1 is SQVTM and CDR2 is ANQGSEA. CDR3 size: 12 residues. The V gene lost 7 bases and the J gene lost 6 bases, with 15 bases spanning the gap. This CDR3 reads CSAPNDGNGYTF. In DNA form, the CDR3 reads TGCAGCGCCCCCAACGACGGGAATGGCTACACCTTC.

The chain combines TRBV19 with TRBJ2-1; D gene unclear. Trimming shortened V by 4 bases and J by 7 bases, and 11 bases separated the two germline ends. In germline, CDR1 is LNHDA, CDR2 SQIVND (reference sequence). This CDR3 is built from 13 residues. The CDR3 loop reads CASSTSTWNEQFF. CDR3 nucleotides: TGTGCCAGTAGTACCTCGACTTGGAATGAGCAGTTCTTC. The full variable domain, its missing parts supplied by reference TRBV19 and TRBJ2-1, is DGGITQSPKYLFRKEGQNVTLSCEQNLNHDAMYWYRQDPGQGLRLIYYSQIVNDFQKGDIAEGYSVSREKKESFPLTVTSAQKNPTAFYLCASSTSTWNEQFFGPGTRLTVL.

V gene TRBV15 combines with J gene TRBJ1-2; D unresolved. Germline values: CDR1 LNHNV, CDR2 YYDKDF (reference sequence). The CDR3 runs 16 residues. V was shortened by 4 bases and J by 0 bases, with 15 bases between the two germline ends. CDR3 amino acids: CATSKELHSANYGYTF. The CDR3 coding sequence is TGTGCCACCAGCAAAGAACTGCACAGCGCTAACTATGGCTACACCTTC.

The chain joins TRBV30 to TRBJ2-7; the D is unclear. Germline V CDR1 and CDR2: GTSNPN, SVGIG (reference sequence). Trimming left V 2 bases short and J 7 bases short, with 6 bases between. The CDR3 totals 10 residues. The CDR3 region is CAWSSGEQYF. DNA for the CDR3: TGTGCCTGGAGTTCCGGGGAGCAGTACTTC.

The genes are TRBV6-6 and TRBJ1-2; TRBD1 is a possible D gene (5 bases). This CDR3 has 13 amino acids. Germline-derived CDR1 and CDR2 are MNHNY and SVGAGI (reference sequence). The ends were cut back, 6 bases at V and 8 bases at J, with 16 bases in the middle. Here the CDR3 DNA reads TGTGCCAGCAGCCACGGGGGAGGATCGGGCTACACCTTC. Its translation is CASSHGGGSGYTF.

This rearrangement joins TRBV29-1 to TRBJ1-1; D unresolved. This CDR3 comprises 14 residues. Germline V CDR1 and CDR2: SQVTM, ANQGSEA. V shed 0 bases and J shed 10 bases, with 18 bases lying between them. In nucleotides, the CDR3 is TGCAGCGTTGAAGATGCCCGTTTGAGTTTGGCAGCTTTCTTT. This encodes CSVEDARLSLAAFF.

This clone was counted a single time. The rearrangement uses TRBV2 and TRBJ2-7, with a weak D call TRBD2 (6 bases). Germline CDR1 reads SNHLY; CDR2 reads FYNNEI. This CDR3 comprises 13 residues. V lost 4 bases and J 3 bases, leaving 10 bases between the germline ends. Written as DNA, the CDR3 is TGTGCCAGCAGTGGCGGGGTAGACTACGAGCAGTACTTC. Protein product: CASSGGVDYEQYF.

The sample holds a few counts of this clone. The J gene is TRBJ2-3, the V gene TRBV28; 12 nucleotides match TRBD2. The CDR3 sequence is 15 residues long. The trim removed 6 bases at V and 5 bases at J, leaving 6 bases unmatched. The germline gives CDR1 MDHEN, CDR2 SYDVKM. CDR3 coding DNA: TGTGCCAGCAGCCGGACTAGCGGGGTGGGAGATACGCAGTATTTT. This codes for CASSRTSGVGDTQYF.